This TCR beta chain was sequenced in a study of blood T cell repertoires in COVID-19. Study as a whole: Specimens from acute and convalescent COVID-19 originated in the United States, Italy and Spain. T cells, B-cell-depleted T cells, or PBMCs supplied cDNA or gDNA.

Germline-derived CDR1 and CDR2 are DFQATT and SNEGSKA (reference sequence). This CDR3 is built from 11 residues. V was pared by 0 bases and J by 3 bases, with 3 bases between. Authors' processing steps: Amplification of reference gene primers provided the estimated nucleated cell counts. Method: immunoSEQ multiplex PCR; TCRdb's copy keeps in-frame clones and lacks some. For V, J and clone size, that table is used; D and trimming come from the DNA. The table has about 52,000 clones, about 90% seen once. V is TRBV20-1 and J is TRBJ2-7, with D uncertain. The receptor was isolated from a man aged 80 or over with active or convalescent COVID-19. Sequencing was done on a sample of peripheral blood. The DNA for the CDR3 is TGCAGTGCTAGAGACAGCTACGAGCAGTACTTC. It translates to CSARDSYEQYF.